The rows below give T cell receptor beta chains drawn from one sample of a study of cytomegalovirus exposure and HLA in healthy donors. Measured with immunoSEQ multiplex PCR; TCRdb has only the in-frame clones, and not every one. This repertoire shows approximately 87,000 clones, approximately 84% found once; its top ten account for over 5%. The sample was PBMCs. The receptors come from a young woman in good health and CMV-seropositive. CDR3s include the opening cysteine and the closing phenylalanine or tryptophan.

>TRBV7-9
CASQGGTEAFF
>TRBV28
CASSFGPGSLNEKLFF
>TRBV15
CATSRAGTGGEKLFF
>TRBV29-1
CSVATGYTDTQYF
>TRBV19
CASSISGNTGELFF
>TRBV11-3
CASSSQGRTEAFF
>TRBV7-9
CASSPEAGAFLGSSYEQYF
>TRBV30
CAWSGQRGEKLFF
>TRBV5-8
CASSPKGLANSYEQYF
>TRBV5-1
CGSSPNLSGGSTDTQYF
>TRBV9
CASSDLAGGNEQFF
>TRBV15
CATSLGGTSEDEQYF
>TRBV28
CATRLRGAGPEAFF
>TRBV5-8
CASSLAGEINTEAFF
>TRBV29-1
CSVTTGLEQYF
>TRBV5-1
CASSLEGVQPQHF